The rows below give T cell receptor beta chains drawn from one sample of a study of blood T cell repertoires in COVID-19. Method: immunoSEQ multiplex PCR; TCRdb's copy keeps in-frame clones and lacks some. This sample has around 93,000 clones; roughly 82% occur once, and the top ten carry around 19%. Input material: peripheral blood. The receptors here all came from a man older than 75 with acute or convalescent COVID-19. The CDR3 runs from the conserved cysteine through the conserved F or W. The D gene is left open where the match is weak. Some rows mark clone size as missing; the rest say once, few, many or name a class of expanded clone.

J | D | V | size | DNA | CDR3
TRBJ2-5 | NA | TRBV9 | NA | TGTGCCAGCAGCGTAGCCGGGATGGGGGAGACCCAGTACTTC | CASSVAGMGETQYF
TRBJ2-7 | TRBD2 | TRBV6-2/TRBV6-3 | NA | TGTGCCAGCAGCTCGACCCGACTAGCTGGCTACGAGCAGTACTTC | CASSSTRLAGYEQYF
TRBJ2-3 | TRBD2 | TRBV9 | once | TGTGCCAGCAGCGGACAACTAGCGGGCACAGATACGCAGTATTTT | CASSGQLAGTDTQYF
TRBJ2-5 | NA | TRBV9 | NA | TGTGCCAGCAGCGTAGATAGGGGCCGGGAGACCCAGTACTTC | CASSVDRGRETQYF
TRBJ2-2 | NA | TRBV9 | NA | TGTGCCAGCAGCGGAGGGGGATTATCTGGGGCCGGGGAGCTGTTTTTT | CASSGGGLSGAGELFF
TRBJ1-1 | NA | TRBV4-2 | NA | TGTGCCAGCAGCCAAGATCGGGTGAGAACTGAAGCTTTCTTT | CASSQDRVRTEAFF
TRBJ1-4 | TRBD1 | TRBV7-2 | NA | TGTGCCAGCAGCCTCCGACAGGGTTTGACTAATGAAAAACTGTTTTTT | CASSLRQGLTNEKLFF
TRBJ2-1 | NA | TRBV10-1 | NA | TGCGCCAGCAGTGAGTCGTCTATGAATTCCAATGAGCAGTTCTTC | CASSESSMNSNEQFF
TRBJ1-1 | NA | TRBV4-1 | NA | TGCGCCAGCAGCCAAGACCAGGGTACTGAAGCTTTCTTT | CASSQDQGTEAFF
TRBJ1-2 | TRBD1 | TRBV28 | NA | TGTGCCAGCAGTTTTCAGGGGGCGCCCGGTGGCTACACCTTC | CASSFQGAPGGYTF
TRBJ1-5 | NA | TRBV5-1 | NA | TGCGCCAGCAGTTTCGCCCCGGATCAGCCCCAGCATTTT | CASSFAPDQPQHF
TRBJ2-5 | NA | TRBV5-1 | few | TGCGCCAGCAGCTTGGCGTTCGTGGGGGGAGGAGAGACCCAGTACTTC | CASSLAFVGGGETQYF
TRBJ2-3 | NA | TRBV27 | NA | TGTGCCAGCGGTCGAGGGTCTCACACAGATACGCAGTATTTT | CASGRGSHTDTQYF
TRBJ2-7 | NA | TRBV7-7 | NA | TGTGCCAGCAGCCTCTACGAGCAGTACTTC | CASSLYEQYF
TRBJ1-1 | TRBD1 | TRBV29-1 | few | TGCAGCGTTCGTCCCACAGGGGCGAGGACTGAAGCTTTCTTT | CSVRPTGARTEAFF
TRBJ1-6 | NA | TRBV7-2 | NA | TGTGCCAGCAGCCCCCAGGGATATAATTCACCCCTCCACTTT | CASSPQGYNSPLHF
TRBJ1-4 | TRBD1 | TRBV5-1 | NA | TGCGCCAGCAGCTCGACAGGGACTAATGAAAAACTGTTTTTT | CASSSTGTNEKLFF
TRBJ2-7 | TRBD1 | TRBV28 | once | TGTGCCAGCACCTGGCAGGGGGCGGGGAGCTACGAGCAGTACTTC | CASTWQGAGSYEQYF
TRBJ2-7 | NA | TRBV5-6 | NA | TGTGCCAGCAGCTTGGCCGGCAGGGAGGTCGAGTACTTC | CASSLAGREVEYF
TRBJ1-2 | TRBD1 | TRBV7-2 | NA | TGTGCCAGCAGCTTAGCCGGGACAGGGGGCCGGGGCTACACCTTC | CASSLAGTGGRGYTF
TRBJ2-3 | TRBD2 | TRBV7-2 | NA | TGTGCCAGCAGCTTAGAACTAGCGGGGATCACAGATACGCAGTATTTT | CASSLELAGITDTQYF
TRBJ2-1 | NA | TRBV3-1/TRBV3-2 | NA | TGTGCCAGCAGCCCCCAGCGGTCCTACAATGAGCAGTTCTTC | CASSPQRSYNEQFF
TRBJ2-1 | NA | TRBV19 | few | TGTGCCAGTAGTATAGGAGGGCCCAATGAGCAGTTCTTC | CASSIGGPNEQFF
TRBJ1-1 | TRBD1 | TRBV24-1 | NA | TGTGCCACCAGTGATTCTAATCCCAGGGGGTCTGGGGTATTCTTT | CATSDSNPRGSGVFF
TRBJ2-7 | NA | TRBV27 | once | TGTGCCAGCAGTCGGACAGAATACTACGAGCAGTACTTC | CASSRTEYYEQYF
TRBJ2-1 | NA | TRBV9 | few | TGTGCCAGCAGCCCTCTTGGGACTTTGCGTAATGAGCAGTTCTTC | CASSPLGTLRNEQFF
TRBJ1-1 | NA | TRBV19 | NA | TGTGCCACGATAAACCCCAACAGGGAAACTGAAGCTTTCTTT | CATINPNRETEAFF
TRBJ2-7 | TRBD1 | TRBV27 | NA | TGTGCCAGCAGCATGAGGACAGGGAGAGTCGGGCAGTACTTC | CASSMRTGRVGQYF
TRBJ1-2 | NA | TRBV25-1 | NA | TGTGCCAGCAGTGAATATCAAACAGGGAAATATGGCTACACCTTC | CASSEYQTGKYGYTF
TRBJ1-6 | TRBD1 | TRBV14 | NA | TGTGCCAGCAGCCAGGGGCTGGACAGGTTGGTTTCGTCGCCCCTCCACTTT | CASSQGLDRLVSSPLHF
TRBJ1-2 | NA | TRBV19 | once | TGTGCCATTTCGCAGGGGTATGGCTACACCTTC | CAISQGYGYTF
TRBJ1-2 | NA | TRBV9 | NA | TGTGCCAGCAGCGTGGTAACAGAGAGTAGTAACTATGGCTACACCTTC | CASSVVTESSNYGYTF
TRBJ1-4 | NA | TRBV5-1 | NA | TGCGCCAGCAGCTCAAGGGGCGGGGGTGAAAAACTGTTTTTT | CASSSRGGGEKLFF
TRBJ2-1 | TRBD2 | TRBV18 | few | TGTGCCAGCTCACCTCTATCGGGAGGGCCTTGGGAGCAGTTCTTC | CASSPLSGGPWEQFF
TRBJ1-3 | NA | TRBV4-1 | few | TGCGCCAGCAGCCTCGTACTAGCAGATATTCCTGGAAACACCATATATTTT | CASSLVLADIPGNTIYF
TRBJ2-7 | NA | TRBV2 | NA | TGTGCCAGCAGTGAAGCGCGACAGACCTACGAGCAGTACTTC | CASSEARQTYEQYF
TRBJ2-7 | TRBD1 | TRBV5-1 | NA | TGCGCCAGCAGCTTGGAAGGGGGCGCTTACGAGCAGTACTTC | CASSLEGGAYEQYF
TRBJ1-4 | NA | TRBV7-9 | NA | TGTGCCAGCAGCCTGCAAGGGGGGGATGAAAAACTGTTTTTT | CASSLQGGDEKLFF
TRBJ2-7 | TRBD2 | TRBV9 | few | TGTGCCAGCAGCCCGGGACTAGCTCAGGTCTACGAGCAGTACTTC | CASSPGLAQVYEQYF
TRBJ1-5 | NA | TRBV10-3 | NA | TGTGCCATCAGTGAGCAGGACACAGGAATCGGCAATCAGCCCCAGCATTTT | CAISEQDTGIGNQPQHF